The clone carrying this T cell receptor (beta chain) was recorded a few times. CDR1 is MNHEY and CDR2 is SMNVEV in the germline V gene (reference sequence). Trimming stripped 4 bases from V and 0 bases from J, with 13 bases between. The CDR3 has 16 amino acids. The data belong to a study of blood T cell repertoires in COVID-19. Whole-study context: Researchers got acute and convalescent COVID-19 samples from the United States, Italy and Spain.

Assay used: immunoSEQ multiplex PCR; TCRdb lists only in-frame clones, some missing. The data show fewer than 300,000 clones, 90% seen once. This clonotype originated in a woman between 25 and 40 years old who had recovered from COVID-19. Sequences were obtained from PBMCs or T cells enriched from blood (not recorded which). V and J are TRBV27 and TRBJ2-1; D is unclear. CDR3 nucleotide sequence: TGTGCCAGCAGTTCACAGAAAATGAGCTCCTACAATGAGCAGTTCTTC. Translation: CASSSQKMSSYNEQFF.